The source of this TCR beta chain is a study of blood T cells in healthy people across ages. Looking at the study overall: The capture of about one barcoded beta molecule per two T cells was achieved by template switching.

PBMCs were isolated at a quantity of at least 6 million per sample. The germline gives CDR1 MNHEY, CDR2 SVGAGI. V dropped 5 bases and J dropped 8; count of bases not matched to a gene: 15. CDR3 length: 16 residues. Primers used in a second PCR of roughly 6 to 11 cycles were a sample-barcoded 5' primer and a J-beta primer mix. Each CDR3 protein is one row after TCRdb ran MiXCR on the 5' RACE reads. Of approximately 1.5 million distinct CDR3 sequences listed, under 55% are singletons. This chain joins TRBV6-5 and TRBJ2-1, with TRBD1 identical over 7 bases. The TCR sequence derives from a woman between 18 and 29 years old in good health. Sequenced input: blood. CDR3 residues: CASSHTRTGSKYEQFF. Here the CDR3 DNA reads TGTGCCAGCAGTCACACCCGGACAGGTAGCAAGTATGAGCAGTTCTTC.